A selection of T cell receptor beta chains follows, all from one sample in a study of blood T cell repertoires in COVID-19. Assay: immunoSEQ multiplex PCR; the TCRdb copy retains only in-frame clones and omits some. The sample carries approximately 200,000 clones, about 86% recorded once. Material: PBMCs or T cells enriched from blood (not recorded which). These receptors all come from a woman in her thirties or forties with acute COVID-19. The CDR3 runs from the conserved cysteine through the conserved F or W. The D gene is left open where the match is weak. Size tells how often a clone was seen (once, few, many) or the class of an expanded clone, and some rows leave it out.

D: TRBD1; J: TRBJ1-2; V: TRBV5-4; size: .; CDR3: CASSLTGDRVLTF; DNA: TGTGCCAGCAGCTTAACAGGGGACAGGGTTTTAACCTTC
D: TRBD2; J: TRBJ2-4; V: TRBV28; size: many; CDR3: CASSLLMGLAGVQAKNIQYF; DNA: TGTGCCAGCAGTTTACTTATGGGACTAGCGGGAGTTCAGGCCAAAAACATTCAGTACTTC
D: TRBD2; J: TRBJ2-7; V: TRBV2; size: .; CDR3: CASKRLAGEQYF; DNA: TGTGCCAGCAAGAGGCTAGCGGGCGAGCAGTACTTC
D: .; J: TRBJ2-3; V: TRBV9; size: .; CDR3: CASSVDEGSRDTQYF; DNA: TGTGCCAGCAGCGTAGATGAGGGTTCTCGAGATACGCAGTATTTT
D: .; J: TRBJ2-7; V: TRBV18; size: .; CDR3: CASSPHEESEQYF; DNA: TGTGCCAGCTCACCACATGAAGAGAGCGAGCAGTACTTC
D: TRBD2; J: TRBJ2-3; V: TRBV5-4; size: .; CDR3: CASSLEKAGVRDTQYF; DNA: TGTGCCAGCAGCTTGGAAAAGGCGGGAGTTAGGGATACGCAGTATTTT
D: .; J: TRBJ1-1; V: TRBV7-9; size: .; CDR3: CASSIRGLNTEAFF; DNA: TGTGCCAGCAGCATCAGGGGTTTGAACACTGAAGCTTTCTTT
D: TRBD2; J: TRBJ2-1; V: TRBV5-1; size: .; CDR3: CASSWRLAGGPHNEQFF; DNA: TGCGCCAGCAGCTGGAGACTAGCGGGAGGGCCACACAATGAGCAGTTCTTC
D: .; J: TRBJ1-2; V: TRBV25-1; size: once; CDR3: CASSLYYGYTF; DNA: TGTGCCAGCAGTCTCTACTATGGCTACACCTTC
D: .; J: TRBJ1-2; V: TRBV4-3; size: .; CDR3: CASSHESFYGYTF; DNA: TGCGCCAGCAGCCACGAGTCGTTCTATGGCTACACCTTC
D: .; J: TRBJ2-7; V: TRBV6-5; size: .; CDR3: CASKAGGSYEQYF; DNA: TGTGCCAGCAAAGCGGGCGGCTCCTACGAGCAGTACTTC
D: TRBD1; J: TRBJ1-1; V: TRBV28; size: .; CDR3: CASLGAGGVGTEAFF; DNA: TGTGCCAGTCTCGGGGCAGGGGGCGTCGGCACTGAAGCTTTCTTT
D: TRBD1; J: TRBJ1-5; V: TRBV7-6; size: .; CDR3: CASPTRTGKEGPDRPQHF; DNA: TGTGCCAGCCCCACCCGGACAGGGAAAGAAGGTCCTGATCGGCCCCAGCATTTT
D: TRBD1; J: TRBJ1-5; V: TRBV27; size: once; CDR3: CASSPRDRGLRDQPQHF; DNA: TGTGCCAGCAGCCCGAGGGACAGGGGGCTTAGGGATCAGCCCCAGCATTTT
D: .; J: TRBJ1-1; V: TRBV30; size: few; CDR3: CALERGRRTEAFF; DNA: TGTGCCTTAGAGCGTGGTAGAAGGACTGAAGCTTTCTTT
D: .; J: TRBJ1-2; V: TRBV7-9; size: .; CDR3: CASSLLQSFYGYTF; DNA: TGTGCCAGCAGCTTATTACAGTCCTTCTATGGCTACACCTTC
D: .; J: TRBJ2-7; V: TRBV25-1; size: .; CDR3: CASSSRVPAYEQYF; DNA: TGTGCCAGCAGTAGCAGGGTTCCCGCCTACGAGCAGTACTTC
D: .; J: TRBJ1-6; V: TRBV19; size: .; CDR3: CASSPLNSPLHF; DNA: TGTGCCAGTAGTCCCCTTAATTCACCCCTCCACTTT
D: .; J: TRBJ1-2; V: TRBV5-1; size: .; CDR3: CASSPGDNANYGYTF; DNA: TGCGCCAGCAGCCCCGGGGACAACGCTAACTATGGCTACACCTTC
D: TRBD2; J: TRBJ2-1; V: TRBV5-4; size: .; CDR3: CASSLGPLAGGDEQFF; DNA: TGTGCCAGCAGCTTGGGACCTCTAGCGGGAGGGGATGAGCAGTTCTTC